This TCR beta chain was sequenced during a study of blood T cell repertoires in COVID-19. Profiled with immunoSEQ multiplex PCR; TCRdb holds only in-frame clones, not every one. The sample holds over 350,000 clones, 80% to 90% seen once. There are 17 residues in the CDR3. This receptor was taken from a woman in her forties or fifties who had recovered from COVID-19. The chain is built from TRBV21-1 and TRBJ2-2; the DNA was not compared with TRBD1, the D call given in the table. TRBV21-1 has pseudogene status. Sample: PBMCs or T cells enriched from blood (not recorded which). The CDR3 DNA reads as TGTGCCAGCAGCAAGGGATTAGGGACAGGGAATCCCGGGGAGCTGTTTTTT. Amino acids: CASSKGLGTGNPGELFF.